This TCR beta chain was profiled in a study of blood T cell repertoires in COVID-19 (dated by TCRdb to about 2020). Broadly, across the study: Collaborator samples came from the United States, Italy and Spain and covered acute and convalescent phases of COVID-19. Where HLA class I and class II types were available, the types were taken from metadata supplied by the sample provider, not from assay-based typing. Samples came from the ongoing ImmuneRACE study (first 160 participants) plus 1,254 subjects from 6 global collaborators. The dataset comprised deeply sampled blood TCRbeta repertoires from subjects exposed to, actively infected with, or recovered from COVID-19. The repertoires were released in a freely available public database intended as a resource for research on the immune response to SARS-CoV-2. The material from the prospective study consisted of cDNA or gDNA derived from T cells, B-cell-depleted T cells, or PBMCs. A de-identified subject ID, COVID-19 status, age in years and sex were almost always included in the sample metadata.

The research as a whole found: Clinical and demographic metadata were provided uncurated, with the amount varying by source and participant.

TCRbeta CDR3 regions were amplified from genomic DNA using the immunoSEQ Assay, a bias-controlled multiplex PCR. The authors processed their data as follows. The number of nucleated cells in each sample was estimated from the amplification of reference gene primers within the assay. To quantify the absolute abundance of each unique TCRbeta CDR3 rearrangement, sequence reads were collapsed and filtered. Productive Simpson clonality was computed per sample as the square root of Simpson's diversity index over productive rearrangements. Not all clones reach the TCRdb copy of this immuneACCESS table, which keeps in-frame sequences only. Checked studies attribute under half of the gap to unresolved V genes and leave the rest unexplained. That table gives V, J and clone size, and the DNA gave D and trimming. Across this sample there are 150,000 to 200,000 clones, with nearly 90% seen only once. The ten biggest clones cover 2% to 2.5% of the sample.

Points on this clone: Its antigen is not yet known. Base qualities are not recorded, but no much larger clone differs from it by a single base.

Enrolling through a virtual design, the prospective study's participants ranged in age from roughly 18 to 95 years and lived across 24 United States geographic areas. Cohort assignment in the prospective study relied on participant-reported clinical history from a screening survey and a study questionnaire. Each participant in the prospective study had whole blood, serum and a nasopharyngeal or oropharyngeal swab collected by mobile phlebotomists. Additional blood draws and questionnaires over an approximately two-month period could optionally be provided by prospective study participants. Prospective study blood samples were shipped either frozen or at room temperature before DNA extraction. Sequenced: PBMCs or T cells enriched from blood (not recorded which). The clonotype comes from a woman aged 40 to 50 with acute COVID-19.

The CDR3 protein sequence reads: CASGLSGGPRETQYF. In nucleotide form, the sequence is TGTGCCAGCGGCCTTAGCGGGGGGCCGCGGGAGACCCAGTACTTC. The rearranged segments are TRBV28 and TRBJ2-5, and 10 bases in between align with TRBD2. After removal of 8 bases from V and 5 bases from J, the junction retains 11 bases not matched to a gene. The CDR3, cysteine through phenylalanine, is 15 amino acids long. The DNA shown is the 45-base CDR3, in frame from base 1. The germline V gene gives CDR1 as MDHEN and CDR2 as SYDVKM. The reference TRBV28 and TRBJ2-5 proteins fill in what lies around the CDR3, so the full variable domain reads DVKVTQSSRYLVKRTGEKVFLECVQDMDHENMFWYRQDPGLGLRLIYFSYDVKMKEKGDIPEGYSVSREKKERFSLILESASTNQTSMYLCASGLSGGPRETQYFGPGTRLLVL.